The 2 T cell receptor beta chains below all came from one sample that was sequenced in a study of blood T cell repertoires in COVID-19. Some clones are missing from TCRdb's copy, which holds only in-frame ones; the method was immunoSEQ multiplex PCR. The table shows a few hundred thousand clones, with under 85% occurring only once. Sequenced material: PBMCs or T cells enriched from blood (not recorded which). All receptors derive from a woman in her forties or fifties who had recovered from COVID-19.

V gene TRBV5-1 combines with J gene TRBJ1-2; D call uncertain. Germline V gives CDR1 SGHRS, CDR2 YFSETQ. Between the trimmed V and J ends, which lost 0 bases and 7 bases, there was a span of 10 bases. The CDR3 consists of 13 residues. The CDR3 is CASSLDWSGGYTF. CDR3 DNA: TGCGCCAGCAGCTTGGACTGGAGCGGTGGCTACACCTTC.

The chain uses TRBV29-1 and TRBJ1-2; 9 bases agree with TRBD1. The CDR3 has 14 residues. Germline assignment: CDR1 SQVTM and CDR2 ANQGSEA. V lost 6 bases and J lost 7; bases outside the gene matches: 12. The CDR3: CSVYAGTGIFGYTF. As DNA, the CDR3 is TGCAGCGTGTATGCGGGGACAGGGATCTTTGGCTACACCTTC.